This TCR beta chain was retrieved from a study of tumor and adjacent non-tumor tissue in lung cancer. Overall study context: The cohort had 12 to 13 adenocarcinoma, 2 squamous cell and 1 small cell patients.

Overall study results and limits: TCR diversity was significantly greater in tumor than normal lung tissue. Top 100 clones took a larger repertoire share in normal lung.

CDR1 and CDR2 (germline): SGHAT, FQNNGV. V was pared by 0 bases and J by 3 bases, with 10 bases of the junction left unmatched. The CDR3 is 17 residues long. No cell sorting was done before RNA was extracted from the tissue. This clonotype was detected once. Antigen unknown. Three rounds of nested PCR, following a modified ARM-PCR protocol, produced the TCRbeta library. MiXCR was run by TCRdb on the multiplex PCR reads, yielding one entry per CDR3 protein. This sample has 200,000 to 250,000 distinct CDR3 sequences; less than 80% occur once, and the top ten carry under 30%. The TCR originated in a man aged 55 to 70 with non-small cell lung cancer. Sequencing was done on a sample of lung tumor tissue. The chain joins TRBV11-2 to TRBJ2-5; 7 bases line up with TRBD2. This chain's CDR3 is CASSLDLGLVGEETQYF. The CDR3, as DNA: TGTGCCAGCAGCTTAGATCTAGGACTAGTGGGGGAAGAGACCCAGTACTTC.